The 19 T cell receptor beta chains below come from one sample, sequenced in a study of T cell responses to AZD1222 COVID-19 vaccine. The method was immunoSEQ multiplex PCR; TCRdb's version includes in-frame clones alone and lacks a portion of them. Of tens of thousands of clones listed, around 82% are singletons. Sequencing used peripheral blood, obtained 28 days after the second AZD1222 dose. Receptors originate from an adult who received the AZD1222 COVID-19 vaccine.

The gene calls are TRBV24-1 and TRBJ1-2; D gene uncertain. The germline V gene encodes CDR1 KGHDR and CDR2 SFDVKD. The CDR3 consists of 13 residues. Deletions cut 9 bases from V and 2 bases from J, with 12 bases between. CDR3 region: CATEDRENYGYTF. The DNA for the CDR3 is TGTGCCACCGAAGACCGGGAGAACTATGGCTACACCTTC.

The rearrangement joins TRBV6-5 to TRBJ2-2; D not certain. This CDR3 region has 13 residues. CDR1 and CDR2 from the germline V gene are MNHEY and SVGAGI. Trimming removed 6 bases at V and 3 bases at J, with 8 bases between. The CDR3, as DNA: TGTGCCAGCAGGAAAGTTCACACCGGGGAGCTGTTTTTT. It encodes CASRKVHTGELFF.

CDR3 nucleotides: TGCAGCGTCTCGTCGCGGGTCACAGATACGCAGTATTTT. Encoded protein: CSVSSRVTDTQYF. The J gene is TRBJ2-3, the V gene TRBV29-1; maybe TRBD2 (5 bases). The length of the CDR3 is 13 residues. The V end lost 6 bases, the J end lost 2 bases, and 12 bases lay between the germline ends. The germline V gene encodes CDR1 SQVTM and CDR2 ANQGSEA.

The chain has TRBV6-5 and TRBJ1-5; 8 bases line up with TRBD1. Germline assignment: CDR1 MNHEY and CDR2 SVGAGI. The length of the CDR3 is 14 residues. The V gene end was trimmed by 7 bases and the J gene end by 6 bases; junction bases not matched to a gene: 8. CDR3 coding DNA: TGTGCCAGCATTAGAGACAGGGGAAGTCAGCCCCAGCATTTT. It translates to CASIRDRGSQPQHF.

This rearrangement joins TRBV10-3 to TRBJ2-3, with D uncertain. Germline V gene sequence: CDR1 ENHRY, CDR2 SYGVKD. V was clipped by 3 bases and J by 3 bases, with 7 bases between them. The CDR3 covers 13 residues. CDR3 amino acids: CAISDFLTDTQYF. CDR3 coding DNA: TGTGCCATCAGTGACTTTCTGACAGATACGCAGTATTTT.

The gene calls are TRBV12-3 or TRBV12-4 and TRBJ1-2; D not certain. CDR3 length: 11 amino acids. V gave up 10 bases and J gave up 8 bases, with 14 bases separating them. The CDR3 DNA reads TGTGCCATTACCTCCGGGCGGGGCTACACCTTC. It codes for CAITSGRGYTF.

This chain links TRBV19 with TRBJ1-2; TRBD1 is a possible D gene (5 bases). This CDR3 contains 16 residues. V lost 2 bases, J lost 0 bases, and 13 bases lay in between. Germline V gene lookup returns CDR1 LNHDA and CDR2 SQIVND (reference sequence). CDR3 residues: CASSIQQGWANYGYTF. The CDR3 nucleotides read TGTGCCAGTAGTATACAGCAGGGCTGGGCTAACTATGGCTACACCTTC.

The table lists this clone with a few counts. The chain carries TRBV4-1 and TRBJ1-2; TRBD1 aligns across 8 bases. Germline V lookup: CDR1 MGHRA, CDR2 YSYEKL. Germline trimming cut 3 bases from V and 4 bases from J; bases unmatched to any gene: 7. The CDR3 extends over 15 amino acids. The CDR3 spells CASSQGQARGYGYTF. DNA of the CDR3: TGCGCCAGCAGCCAGGGACAGGCTCGCGGCTATGGCTACACCTTC.

The CDR3, as DNA: TGTGCCAGCAGTCCCCGGGCCCGTAGGTTGTCCGGCTACACCTTC. Protein: CASSPRARRLSGYTF. The chain has TRBV28 and TRBJ1-2; no clear D. There are 15 residues in the CDR3. V was clipped by 5 bases and J by 8 bases, with 21 bases between them. Germline values: CDR1 MDHEN, CDR2 SYDVKM.

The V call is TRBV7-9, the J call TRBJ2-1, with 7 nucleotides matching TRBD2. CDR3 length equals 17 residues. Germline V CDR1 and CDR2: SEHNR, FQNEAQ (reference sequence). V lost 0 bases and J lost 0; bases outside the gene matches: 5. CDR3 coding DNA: TGTGCCAGCAGCTTAGCCTTTGGCGGGAGCTCCTACAATGAGCAGTTCTTC. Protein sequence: CASSLAFGGSSYNEQFF.

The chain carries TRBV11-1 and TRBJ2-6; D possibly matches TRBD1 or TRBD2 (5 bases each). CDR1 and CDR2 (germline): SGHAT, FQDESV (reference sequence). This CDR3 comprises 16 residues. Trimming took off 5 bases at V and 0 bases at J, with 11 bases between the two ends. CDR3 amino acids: CASSHIGGSGANVLTF. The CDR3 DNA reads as TGTGCCAGCAGCCATATTGGGGGCTCTGGGGCCAACGTCCTGACTTTC.

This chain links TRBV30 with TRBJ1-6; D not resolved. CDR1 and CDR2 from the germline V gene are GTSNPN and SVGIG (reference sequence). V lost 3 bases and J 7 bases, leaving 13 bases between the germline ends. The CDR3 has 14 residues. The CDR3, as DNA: TGTGCCTGGAGAGACCGACCGAGCAATTCACCCCTCCACTTT. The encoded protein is CAWRDRPSNSPLHF.

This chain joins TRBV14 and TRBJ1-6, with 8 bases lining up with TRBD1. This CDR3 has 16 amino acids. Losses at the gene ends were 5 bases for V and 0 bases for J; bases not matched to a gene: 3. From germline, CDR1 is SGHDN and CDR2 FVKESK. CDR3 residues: CASSRTGGSYNSPLHF. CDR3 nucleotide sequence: TGTGCCAGCAGCAGAACAGGGGGCTCCTATAATTCACCCCTCCACTTT. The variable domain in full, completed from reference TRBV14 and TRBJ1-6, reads EAGVTQFPSHSVIEKGQTVTLRCDPISGHDNLYWYRRVMGKEIKFLLHFVKESKQDESGMPNNRFLAERTGGTYSTLKVQPAELEDSGVYFCASSRTGGSYNSPLHFGNGTRLTVT.

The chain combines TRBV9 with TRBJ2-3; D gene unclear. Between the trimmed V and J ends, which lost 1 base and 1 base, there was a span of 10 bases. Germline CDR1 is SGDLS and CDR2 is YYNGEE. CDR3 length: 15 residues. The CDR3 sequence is CASSVQPGGTDTQYF. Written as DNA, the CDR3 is TGTGCCAGCAGCGTACAACCGGGTGGCACAGATACGCAGTATTTT. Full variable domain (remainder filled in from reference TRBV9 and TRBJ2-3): DSGVTQTPKHLITATGQRVTLRCSPRSGDLSVYWYQQSLDQGLQFLIQYYNGEERAKGNILERFSAQQFPDLHSELNLSSLELGDSALYFCASSVQPGGTDTQYFGPGTRLTVL.

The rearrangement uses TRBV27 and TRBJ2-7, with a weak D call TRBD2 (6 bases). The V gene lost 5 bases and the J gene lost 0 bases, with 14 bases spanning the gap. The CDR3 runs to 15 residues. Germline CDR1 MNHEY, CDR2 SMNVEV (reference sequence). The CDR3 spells CASSGEFGSSYEQYF. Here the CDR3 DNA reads TGTGCCAGCAGTGGGGAGTTCGGGAGCTCCTACGAGCAGTACTTC.

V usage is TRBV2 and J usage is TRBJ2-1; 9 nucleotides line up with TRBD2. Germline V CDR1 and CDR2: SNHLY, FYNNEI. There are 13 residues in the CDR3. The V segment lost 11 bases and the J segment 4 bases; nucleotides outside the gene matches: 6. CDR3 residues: CAQGGLAYNEQFF. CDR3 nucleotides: TGTGCCCAGGGAGGACTAGCGTACAATGAGCAGTTCTTC.

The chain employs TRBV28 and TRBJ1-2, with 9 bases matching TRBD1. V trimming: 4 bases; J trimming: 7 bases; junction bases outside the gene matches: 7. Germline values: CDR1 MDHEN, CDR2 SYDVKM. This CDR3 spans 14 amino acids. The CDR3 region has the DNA TGTGCCAGCAGTTCCGGGGACAGGGCGGCTGGCTACACCTTC. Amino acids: CASSSGDRAAGYTF.

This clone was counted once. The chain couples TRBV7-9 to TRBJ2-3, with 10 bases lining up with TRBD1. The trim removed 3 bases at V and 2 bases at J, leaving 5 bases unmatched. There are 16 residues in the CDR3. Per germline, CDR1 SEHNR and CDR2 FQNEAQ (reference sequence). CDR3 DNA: TGTGCCAGCAGCTTCCGGACAGGGGGGATCACAGATACGCAGTATTTT. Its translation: CASSFRTGGITDTQYF. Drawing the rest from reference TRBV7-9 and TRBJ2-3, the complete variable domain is DTGVSQNPRHKITKRGQNVTFRCDPISEHNRLYWYRQTLGQGPEFLTYFQNEAQLEKSRLLSDRFSAERPKGSFSTLEIQRTEQGDSAMYLCASSFRTGGITDTQYFGPGTRLTVL.

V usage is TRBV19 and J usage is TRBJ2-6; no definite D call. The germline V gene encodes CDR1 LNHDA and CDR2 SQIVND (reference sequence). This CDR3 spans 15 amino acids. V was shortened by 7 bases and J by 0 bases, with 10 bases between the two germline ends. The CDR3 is CASNDVGSGANVLTF. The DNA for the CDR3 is TGTGCCAGTAATGACGTGGGCTCTGGGGCCAACGTCCTGACTTTC.